The entry that follows covers one T cell receptor (beta chain) sequence. The clone's antigen remains unknown. Base qualities are not recorded, but no much larger clone differs from it by a single base. This record belongs to a study of shared clonotypes between healthy human individuals (dated by TCRdb to the early 2020s). For context, the study as a whole: The cohort included three men and a couple of women between 18 and 49 years of age. Different laboratories and diverse techniques were used to prepare libraries and sequence TCR repertoires, to increase sequencing depth and limit assay-specific biases. Between about 0.9 and 9 billion PBMCs per donor were obtained by leukapheresis. For each donor, CD4 naive and CD4 memory were each run on three plates, CD8 naive on two plates, and CD8 memory on one plate. The study deeply sequenced blood TCR repertoires of several healthy adults to estimate repertoire size and the extent of clonotype sharing between individuals. Overall results and qualifications from the work: The genetic and exposure-history diversity represented was limited by the small number of donors. Clonotypes shared by all four sorted-subset donors showed higher generation probabilities than non-shared clonotypes. Even with the large sequencing depth, rarefaction of the sorted-subset datasets indicated that sequencing was incomplete. Sharing across four donors was observed for approximately 5% of naive CD4, less than 4% of naive CD8, 2% to 2.5% of memory CD4, and about 0.38% of memory CD8 clonotypes. Based on pairwise subsampling, the degree of clonotype sharing among donors was expected to be affected by sequencing depth. Naive subsets generally had larger estimated clonotype richness than memory subsets. Sampling was limited to blood, and TCR repertoires in tissue likely differ from TCR repertoires in blood.

Donors were healthy HIV-negative adults with no recently reported acute infections or vaccinations. All donors were Caucasian adults living in Nashville, Tennessee, USA. CD4+ T cells were enriched by magnetic negative selection; naive cells were then positively selected on CD45RA, and the negative fraction formed the memory subset. After blood collection by leukapheresis, PBMCs were isolated using Ficoll-Histopaque density gradient centrifugation and then cryopreserved in the vapor phase of liquid nitrogen. Analytical flow cytometry was used to check the purity and quantity of every magnetically sorted T cell population. From each sorted fraction, genomic DNA was isolated and quantified by UV absorbance on a Nanodrop 2000c. Trimming at the junction amounts to 0 bases on V and 8 bases on J, and the germline ends lie 14 bases apart. The germline V gene encodes CDR1 SGHNT and CDR2 YYREEE (reference sequence). The CDR3, from cysteine to phenylalanine, totals 15 residues. Kept here is only the CDR3 DNA, which spans 45 bases and is read in frame from base 1.

Using the deep immunoSEQ assay, TCR CDR3 regions were amplified from genomic DNA by multiplex PCR. Genomic DNA extracted from each cell subset was distributed evenly over all wells of several immunoSEQ 96-well plates, and each plate served as one replicate. For sorted subsets, each replicate PCR was loaded with roughly 0.2 ug genomic DNA, equivalent to 25,000 to 30,000 T cell genomes. The purified libraries were quantified using a Qubit 3.0 fluorometer, sized with a Bioanalyzer 2100, and then quantified again using the KAPA Library Quantification kit. A separate single-read 150-cycle Illumina NextSeq 550 flow cell was used to sequence each immunoSEQ 96-well plate. Regarding the original processing steps: The immunoSEQ output contained only junctional sequences without quality scores, so filtering could not match that applied to full-length reads. Sequences were annotated with PyIR, a Python wrapper for IgBLAST v1.9, using IMGT germline references to assign V/J genes and CDR3. Reads with weak V/J assignments (E-value above 1e-6), missing CDR3, stop codons, out-of-frame junctions, or ambiguous translated residues were removed. V3J clonotypes were defined as sequences sharing an identical inferred V gene, J gene, and CDR3 amino acid sequence. Percentage overlap between repertoires was calculated by dividing the number of shared unique clonotypes by the size of the smaller repertoire. RTK rarefaction, the Chao1 estimator, and Recon v2.1 estimates of unobserved clonotypes were used to assess repertoire richness. OLGA was used to compute generation probabilities for all TCRbeta clonotypes that the gDNA method yielded from four donors. TCRdb took over this immuneACCESS table, retaining in-frame rearrangements with V and J assigned. Such tables are incomplete; in checked studies, under half of the missing clones stem from an unresolved V gene, and the remainder is unexplained. D and trimming were read from the DNA, whereas the V and J calls and clone size are those reported in that table. The sample table records around 700,000 clones; 73% of these occur just once. Of the sample, 1.5% to 2% is held by the ten largest clones.

The TCR comes from a woman under 40 in good health. In this chain, TRBV5-4 is recombined with TRBJ1-4; TRBD1 could be the D gene, as 6 bases match. The specimen sequenced was memory CD4+ T cells sorted from blood. What this sample's cell subset or site label stands for: CD45RA-negative fraction. The base sequence is TGTGCCAGCAGCTTGGCGGCAGGGGTGGGAGAAAAACTGTTTTTT. This yields the protein CASSLAAGVGEKLFF.